The 16 T cell receptor beta chains below all came from one sample that was sequenced in a study of CD8 T cells in Susac syndrome. Roughly 0.45 to 1 ug RNA was reverse transcribed with random hexamers. One entry per CDR3 protein results from TCRdb running MiXCR on the immunoSEQ multiplex PCR reads. The sample holds 80,000 or so distinct CDR3 sequences; 85% to 95% are singletons and the top ten take around 0.25%. The sample consisted of CD8+ T cells from PBMCs. The receptors were gathered from a human donor in good health.

The chain is built from TRBV7-2 and TRBJ2-3; the D is unclear. This CDR3 region has 11 residues. The V end lost 1 base, the J end lost 5 bases, and 1 base lay between the germline ends. Germline V gives CDR1 SGHTA, CDR2 FQGNSA. CDR3: CASSLEDTQYF. CDR3 nucleotides: TGTGCCAGCAGCTTAGAAGATACGCAGTATTTT.

The V and J genes are TRBV7-9 and TRBJ2-3; TRBD1 aligns across 9 bases. The CDR3 totals 12 residues. V gave up 4 bases and J gave up 14 bases; unmatched junction bases: 7. Germline V gives CDR1 SEHNR, CDR2 FQNEAQ (reference sequence). The CDR3 sequence: CASSSGRQGGYF. The CDR3 DNA is TGTGCCAGCAGCTCAGGAAGACAGGGGGGGTATTTT.

The chain combines TRBV5-6 with TRBJ2-7; 7 bases map to TRBD1. Looked up from germline, CDR1 is SGHDT and CDR2 is YYEEEE. The CDR3 runs to 14 residues. V lost 3 bases, J lost 0 bases, and 3 bases stayed unmatched. The CDR3: CASSSAGGSYEQYF. Written as DNA, the CDR3 is TGTGCCAGCAGCTCGGCAGGGGGCTCCTACGAGCAGTACTTC.

The J gene is TRBJ1-4, the V gene TRBV29-1, with D unclear. Germline V gives CDR1 SQVTM, CDR2 ANQGSEA. The CDR3 spans 16 residues. V shed 6 bases and J shed 4 bases, with 21 bases lying between them. CDR3 DNA: TGCAGCGTCCTCGACCCCGGCGAGTCGGGTAATGAAAAACTGTTTTTT. Its translation: CSVLDPGESGNEKLFF.

A note on this clonotype: A junction end diverges from the germline sequence, so it may reflect a read error. This chain uses TRBV29-1 with TRBJ2-1; maybe TRBD2 (6 bases). Germline V gives CDR1 SQVTM, CDR2 ANQGSEA. The CDR3 contains 16 residues. In DNA form, the CDR3 reads TGCAGCGTCCCTATCGGGGGACTTAGCTCCCACAATGAGCAGTTCTTC. Translated: CSVPIGGLSSHNEQFF.

The chain employs TRBV27 and TRBJ2-1; D unresolved. Trimming took 2 bases from V and 3 from J, leaving 14 bases between them. The CDR3 is made up of 16 amino acids. CDR1 and CDR2 from the germline V gene are MNHEY and SMNVEV (reference sequence). CDR3 protein: CASSLNGGRFYNEQFF. DNA for the CDR3: TGTGCCAGCAGTTTAAATGGCGGCCGTTTCTACAATGAGCAGTTCTTC.

The V and J genes are TRBV7-9 and TRBJ2-2; 9 positions match TRBD1. The germline V gene encodes CDR1 SEHNR and CDR2 FQNEAQ (reference sequence). This CDR3 spans 12 amino acids. The V gene end was trimmed by 5 bases and the J gene end by 12 bases; junction bases not matched to a gene: 4. CDR3: CASSGDRVKLFF. The CDR3 region has the DNA TGTGCCAGCAGCGGGGACAGGGTTAAGCTGTTTTTT.

The genes are TRBV6-5 and TRBJ2-1, with 10 bases identical to TRBD1. This CDR3 has 15 amino acids. V shed 2 bases, J shed 5 bases, and the junction held 3 bases outside the gene matches. Germline CDR1 MNHEY, CDR2 SVGAGI. CDR3 residues: CASSYGTGVNNEQFF. Here the CDR3 DNA reads TGTGCCAGCAGTTACGGGACAGGGGTTAACAATGAGCAGTTCTTC.

V and J are TRBV4-1 and TRBJ1-2; D is unclear. V lost 0 bases and J lost 1, with 9 bases in between. The CDR3 covers 15 residues. Germline V CDR1 and CDR2: MGHRA, YSYEKL. CDR3 sequence: CASSQDERYNYGYTF. As DNA, the CDR3 is TGCGCCAGCAGCCAAGATGAGCGATATAACTATGGCTACACCTTC.

The gene calls are TRBV7-2 and TRBJ2-7; maybe TRBD1 (5 bases). This CDR3 spans 13 amino acids. V was cut by 5 bases and J by 4 bases, with 12 bases left in between. Germline CDR1 and CDR2: SGHTA and FQGNSA. CDR3 bases: TGTGCCAGCAGCGAGACAGCGAGTTACGAGCAGTACTTC. This codes for CASSETASYEQYF. The full variable domain, its missing parts supplied by reference TRBV7-2 and TRBJ2-7, is GAGVSQSPSNKVTEKGKDVELRCDPISGHTALYWYRQSLGQGLEFLIYFQGNSAPDKSGLPSDRFSAERTGGSVSTLTIQRTQQEDSAVYLCASSETASYEQYFGPGTRLTVT.

The chain uses TRBV20-1 and TRBJ2-1; possible D gene TRBD1, 5 bases. Trimming took off 3 bases at V and 4 bases at J, with 16 bases between the two ends. Per germline, CDR1 DFQATT and CDR2 SNEGSKA (reference sequence). The CDR3 has 15 amino acids. Here the CDR3 DNA reads TGCAGTGCTAGTTCCGCCGACAGATTATACAATGAGCAGTTCTTC. Translated, it gives CSASSADRLYNEQFF.

This chain joins TRBV2 and TRBJ1-1, with D uncertain. V lost 8 bases and J lost 0, with 10 bases in between. The CDR3 is 13 amino acids. Per the germline V gene, CDR1 is SNHLY and CDR2 is FYNNEI. The CDR3: CASPGRMNTEAFF. The CDR3 DNA reads TGTGCCAGCCCGGGGAGGATGAACACTGAAGCTTTCTTT.

This clonotype was detected only once. The gene calls are TRBV4-1 and TRBJ2-7; TRBD1 matches 8 bases. Germline V gives CDR1 MGHRA, CDR2 YSYEKL. There are 16 residues in the CDR3. After removal of 5 bases from V and 2 bases from J, the junction contained 11 bases not matched to a gene. CDR3 DNA: TGCGCCAGCAGCTCCGCCACCCGGACAGGGCCCTACGAGCAGTACTTC. Translating gives CASSSATRTGPYEQYF.

The chain combines TRBV20-1 with TRBJ1-1; D is uncertain. The CDR3 covers 12 residues. Germline assignment: CDR1 DFQATT and CDR2 SNEGSKA (reference sequence). The V gene lost 1 base and the J gene lost 4 bases, with 7 bases spanning the gap. In DNA, the CDR3 is TGCAGTGCTAGAGGTTTAATCACTGAAGCTTTCTTT. It is translated as CSARGLITEAFF.

This rearrangement joins TRBV9 to TRBJ1-2; 9 nucleotides align to TRBD1. Germline CDR1 and CDR2: SGDLS and YYNGEE. V shed 3 bases, J shed 3 bases, and the junction held 9 bases outside the gene matches. The CDR3 is made up of 16 amino acids. CDR3 loop: CASSAQRRDRDYGYTF. For the CDR3, the DNA is TGTGCCAGCAGCGCCCAAAGACGGGACAGGGACTATGGCTACACCTTC. Combining the CDR3 with reference TRBV9 and TRBJ1-2 gives the whole variable domain DSGVTQTPKHLITATGQRVTLRCSPRSGDLSVYWYQQSLDQGLQFLIQYYNGEERAKGNILERFSAQQFPDLHSELNLSSLELGDSALYFCASSAQRRDRDYGYTFGSGTRLTVV.

The V gene is TRBV29-1, the J gene TRBJ1-3; TRBD1 matches at 8 bases. V shed 3 bases, J shed 3 bases, and the junction held 7 bases outside the gene matches. In germline, CDR1 is SQVTM, CDR2 ANQGSEA. The CDR3 totals 15 residues. CDR3 sequence reads: CSVDYQGAFGNTIYF. The CDR3 coding sequence is TGCAGCGTTGATTATCAGGGGGCGTTTGGAAACACCATATATTTT.